This TCR beta chain derives from a study of blood T cell repertoires in COVID-19. Overall study: Spain, Italy and the United States supplied samples that represented acute and convalescent COVID-19. From T cells, B-cell-depleted T cells, or PBMCs came the material, which was cDNA or gDNA.

Study processing details: Reference gene primer amplification gave nucleated cell count estimates. Using immunoSEQ multiplex PCR, the repertoire was profiled, and TCRdb retains in-frame clones only, with some absent. V, J and clone size were drawn from that table, and D and trimming were deduced from the DNA. The sample holds over 300,000 clones; 90% are singletons and the top ten take about 6.8%. Per the germline V gene, CDR1 is SGDLS and CDR2 is YYNGEE. The V gene end was trimmed by 6 bases and the J gene end by 1 base; junction bases not matched to a gene: 9. The CDR3 extends over 15 amino acids. This clone appeared a single time.

The sequencing sample was made of peripheral blood. The TCR comes from a man younger than 30 with active or convalescent COVID-19. This chain joins TRBV9 and TRBJ1-1; 7 bases map to TRBD1. CDR3 nucleotide sequence: TGTGCCAGCACCCCCCTGGGACAGTCGAACACTGAAGCTTTCTTT. This encodes CASTPLGQSNTEAFF. Variable domain in full (rest from reference TRBV9 and TRBJ1-1): DSGVTQTPKHLITATGQRVTLRCSPRSGDLSVYWYQQSLDQGLQFLIQYYNGEERAKGNILERFSAQQFPDLHSELNLSSLELGDSALYFCASTPLGQSNTEAFFGQGTRLTVV.